This T cell receptor beta chain was sequenced in a study of blood T cell repertoires in COVID-19. The CDR3 is 16 amino acids. V gave up 6 bases and J gave up 8 bases; unmatched junction bases: 12. CDR1 is SGHVS and CDR2 is FQNEAQ in the germline V gene. The table came from immunoSEQ multiplex PCR; TCRdb's copy has only in-frame clones and leaves some out. Found here are some 150,000 clones, around 84% of them singletons; the top ten hold roughly 2%. This TCR came from a man aged 65 to 79 with acute or convalescent COVID-19. The chain combines TRBV7-8 with TRBJ1-6, with 8 nucleotides matching TRBD1. Sequencing used peripheral blood. In DNA form, the CDR3 reads TGTGCCAGCAGTTTGGTTACAGGGGGTCCTCATTCACCCCTCCACTTT. Residues: CASSLVTGGPHSPLHF.